The text below deals with one T cell receptor (beta chain). What it recognizes is unknown. This sample is part of a study of a mutant IDH1 vaccine in newly diagnosed glioma. Repertoires were generated with immunoSEQ multiplex PCR, while TCRdb's copy carries only in-frame clones and drops some. The data contain about 32,000 clones, around 80% of them singletons. Time point in this sample: week 35, safety follow-up. Vaccination comprised doses that each held 300 ug of mutant IDH1 20-mer peptide, plus topical imiquimod. J lost 2 bases, V lost 5 bases, and 5 bases had no gene match. This CDR3 has 15 amino acids. Germline CDR1 reads MGHRA; CDR2 reads YSYEKL.

The V gene is TRBV4-1, the J gene TRBJ2-1; 8 bases agree with TRBD1. This receptor was obtained from a woman aged 35 to 49 with glioma. This sample comprised PBMCs, obtained from a glioma patient whose treatment included an IDH1 peptide vaccine. CDR3 sequence reads: CASSWQGAPYNEQFF. The CDR3, as DNA: TGCGCCAGCAGCTGGCAGGGGGCCCCCTACAATGAGCAGTTCTTC.